This T cell receptor beta chain was obtained from a study of T cells expressing NK-cell markers. TCRdb re-analyzed the 5' RACE reads; it lists each CDR3 protein once, without DNA. Its clone listing holds 350,000 to 400,000 distinct CDR3 sequences. Study-wide results and caveats: A few donors' CD3+CD56-NKG2C+ cells were dominated by the same clonotypes.

Germline loops: CDR1 MNHEY, CDR2 SVGAGI. This CDR3 spans 13 amino acids. Comment on this clonotype: Its antigen is undetermined.

Sequencing was carried out using blood T cells: a sorted CD56 or NKG2C T cell subset, CD4+ or CD8+ T cells, or bulk PBMC T cells (not recorded which). The source of this sequence is a woman in her forties or fifties in good health. The rearrangement joins TRBV6-5 to TRBJ2-5. The CDR3 reads CASMRHFQETQYF.